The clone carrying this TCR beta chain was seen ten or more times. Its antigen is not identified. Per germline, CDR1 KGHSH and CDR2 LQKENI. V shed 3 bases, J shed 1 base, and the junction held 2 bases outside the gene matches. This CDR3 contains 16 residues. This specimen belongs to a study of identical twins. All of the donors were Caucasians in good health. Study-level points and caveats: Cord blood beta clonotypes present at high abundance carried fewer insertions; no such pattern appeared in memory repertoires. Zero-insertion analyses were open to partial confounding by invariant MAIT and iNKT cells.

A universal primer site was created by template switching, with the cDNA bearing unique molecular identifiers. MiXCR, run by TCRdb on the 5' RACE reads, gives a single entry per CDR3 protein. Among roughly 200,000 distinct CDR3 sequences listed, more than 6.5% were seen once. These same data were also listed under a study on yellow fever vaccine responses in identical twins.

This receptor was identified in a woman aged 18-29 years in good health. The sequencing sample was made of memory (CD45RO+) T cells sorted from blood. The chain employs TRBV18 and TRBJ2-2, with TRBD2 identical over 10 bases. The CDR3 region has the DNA TGTGCCAGCTCACCGCCTAGCGGGGGGAACACCGGGGAGCTGTTTTTT. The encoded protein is CASSPPSGGNTGELFF.